The 7 T cell receptor beta chains in this list originate from one sample, sequenced in a study of T cell responses to AZD1222 COVID-19 vaccine. The method was immunoSEQ multiplex PCR; TCRdb's version includes in-frame clones alone and lacks a portion of them. The table includes over 150,000 clones, over 75% detected once. This specimen consisted of peripheral blood, obtained on day 0 of AZD1222 vaccination. These receptors were obtained from an adult in good health.

The CDR3 nucleotides read TGCGCCAGCAGCCAATACACAGGGGAGTACGAGCAGTACTTC. Its protein product is CASSQYTGEYEQYF. The chain links TRBV4-3 to TRBJ2-7; TRBD1 agrees at 7 bases. Germline CDR1 LGHNA, CDR2 YSLEER. With 2 bases clipped from V and 4 bases from J, the junction kept 5 bases outside the gene matches. The CDR3 runs to 14 residues.

V usage is TRBV29-1 and J usage is TRBJ2-2, with 7 bases fitting TRBD1. This CDR3 region has 16 residues. V lost 3 bases and J lost 0; bases outside the gene matches: 7. Germline V CDR1 and CDR2: SQVTM, ANQGSEA. The CDR3 region has the DNA TGCAGCGTTGATTTCTCCGGGACAGCGAACACCGGGGAGCTGTTTTTT. It codes for CSVDFSGTANTGELFF.

The J gene is TRBJ1-1, the V gene TRBV28; TRBD1 matches 7 bases. The CDR3 runs to 13 residues. Germline lookup yields CDR1 MDHEN and CDR2 SYDVKM. The trim removed 6 bases at V and 10 bases at J, leaving 11 bases unmatched. This CDR3 reads CASRLTTGAPAFF. Written as DNA, the CDR3 is TGTGCCAGCAGACTAACTACAGGGGCGCCAGCTTTCTTT.

This sequence joins TRBV6-5 and TRBJ2-4; D is undetermined. Germline values: CDR1 MNHEY, CDR2 SVGAGI. CDR3 size: 14 residues. The germline V and J ends were trimmed by 0 bases and 5 bases, with 8 bases remaining between them. The CDR3 DNA follows: TGTGCCAGCAGTTACTCCCAGACCCAAAACATTCAGTACTTC. Translated: CASSYSQTQNIQYF.

The rearrangement uses TRBV7-6 and TRBJ2-5; 8 bases are shared with TRBD2. The CDR3 covers 17 residues. Germline V gene data show CDR1 as SGHVS and CDR2 as FNYEAQ. V was clipped by 1 base and J by 5 bases; unmatched bases: 12. CDR3 nucleotides: TGTGCCAGCAGCTTAGATTATGGGCGGGGGGCCTTGGAGACCCAGTACTTC. Protein sequence: CASSLDYGRGALETQYF.

The chain has TRBV19 and TRBJ2-2, with D tentatively TRBD2 (6 bases). Deletions cut 4 bases from V and 5 bases from J, with 11 bases between. The CDR3 extends over 14 amino acids. The germline CDR1 and CDR2 sequences are LNHDA and SQIVND (reference sequence). CDR3 residues: CASSTGTPTGELFF. The CDR3 bases are TGTGCCAGTAGTACCGGGACTCCTACCGGGGAGCTGTTTTTT.

The rearrangement links TRBV5-1 to TRBJ2-3; D ambiguous. CDR1 and CDR2 (germline): SGHRS, YFSETQ. The CDR3 is 14 amino acids. Trimming left V 1 base short and J 2 bases short, with 8 bases between. The CDR3 sequence: CASSLRTVTDTQYF. The CDR3, as DNA: TGCGCCAGCAGCTTGAGGACGGTCACAGATACGCAGTATTTT.